A single sample is the source of the 13 T cell receptor beta chains below, sequenced in a study of blood T cell repertoires in COVID-19. The protocol was immunoSEQ multiplex PCR, while the TCRdb copy is restricted to in-frame clones and leaves out a portion. The sample has about 200,000 clones; 70% to 90% are singletons. Sequences were obtained from peripheral blood. Source of these receptors: a man in his forties with acute or convalescent COVID-19.

The chain joins TRBV7-6 to TRBJ1-2; 12 bases are shared with TRBD1. From germline, CDR1 is SGHVS and CDR2 FNYEAQ. CDR3 length equals 17 residues. V shed 2 bases and J 4 bases; nucleotides not matched to a gene: 8. CDR3 amino acids: CASSLSPGQGASYGYTF. In nucleotides, the CDR3 is TGTGCCAGCAGCTTATCACCGGGACAGGGGGCCAGCTATGGCTACACCTTC.

V is TRBV19 and J is TRBJ2-1, with TRBD2 as a possible D gene (5 bases). V dropped 1 base and J dropped 10 bases, with 11 bases sitting between them. There are 13 residues in the CDR3. Germline-derived CDR1 and CDR2 are LNHDA and SQIVND (reference sequence). The CDR3 coding sequence is TGTGCCAGTAGTATAGCATTACTAGGGGAGCAGTTCTTC. This codes for CASSIALLGEQFF.

The chain is built from TRBV6-4 and TRBJ2-1; TRBD2 might be the D (6 bases). The germline gives CDR1 MRHNA, CDR2 SNTAGT. The CDR3 length is 13 residues. The germline V and J ends were trimmed by 6 bases and 10 bases, with 16 bases remaining between them. The CDR3 protein is CASSDGPGGEQFF. DNA for the CDR3: TGTGCCAGCAGCGACGGACCCGGAGGGGAGCAGTTCTTC.

V and J are TRBV30 and TRBJ2-5; no reliable D call. V was trimmed by 2 bases and J by 2 bases, leaving 3 bases between them. The CDR3 has 11 amino acids. From germline, CDR1 is GTSNPN and CDR2 SVGIG (reference sequence). CDR3 in amino acids: CAWSQQETQYF. The CDR3 DNA follows: TGTGCCTGGAGTCAGCAAGAGACCCAGTACTTC.

The rearrangement joins TRBV2 to TRBJ1-5; the D is unclear. This CDR3 comprises 15 residues. Trimming shortened V by 3 bases and J by 2 bases, and 11 bases separated the two germline ends. CDR1 is SNHLY and CDR2 is FYNNEI in the germline V gene. CDR3 residues: CASSEDGVGNQPQHF. DNA of the CDR3: TGTGCCAGCAGTGAGGACGGGGTCGGCAATCAGCCCCAGCATTTT.

The rearrangement links TRBV6-8 to TRBJ2-1; 13 nucleotides align to TRBD2. This CDR3 contains 16 residues. Per the germline V gene, CDR1 is MNHGY and CDR2 is SAAAGT. After removal of 6 bases from V and 8 bases from J, the junction contained 10 bases not matched to a gene. CDR3 amino acids: CASSRPGLAGWHEQFF. The CDR3 nucleotides are TGTGCCAGCAGCCGCCCGGGACTAGCGGGATGGCATGAGCAGTTCTTC.

This clone was counted a few times. The rearrangement uses TRBV19 and TRBJ2-7, with D possibly being TRBD1 (5 bases). The germline gives CDR1 LNHDA, CDR2 SQIVND (reference sequence). This CDR3 has 14 amino acids. V gave up 3 bases and J gave up 4 bases, with 13 bases separating them. The CDR3 DNA follows: TGTGCCAGTAGTATGGCAGGGTCAGGTTACGAGCAGTACTTC. Translated: CASSMAGSGYEQYF.

The chain employs TRBV13 and TRBJ1-1, with 7 nucleotides matching TRBD1. Germline loops: CDR1 PRHDT, CDR2 FYEKMQ (reference sequence). Trimming took 4 bases from V and 1 from J; bases not matched to a gene: 0. The CDR3 spans 13 residues. The CDR3 region is CASSWTGNTEAFF. CDR3 coding DNA: TGTGCCAGCAGCTGGACAGGGAACACTGAAGCTTTCTTT.

This chain uses TRBV9 with TRBJ1-1; TRBD1 matches 7 bases. The CDR3 is 14 residues long. Germline V lookup: CDR1 SGDLS, CDR2 YYNGEE. The V gene end was trimmed by 0 bases and the J gene end by 4 bases; junction bases not matched to a gene: 3. CDR3 sequence: CASSVVNRGTEAFF. The CDR3 DNA is TGTGCCAGCAGCGTAGTAAACAGGGGCACTGAAGCTTTCTTT.

This chain links TRBV10-3 with TRBJ2-1, with 10 bases fitting TRBD2. After removal of 3 bases from V and 7 bases from J, the junction contained 12 bases not matched to a gene. In germline, CDR1 is ENHRY, CDR2 SYGVKD. CDR3 length equals 17 residues. This CDR3 reads CAISDFLAGVSLNEQFF. The CDR3 region has the DNA TGTGCCATCAGTGATTTCCTAGCGGGAGTAAGTTTGAATGAGCAGTTCTTC.

The V gene is TRBV28, the J gene TRBJ1-1; a weak D match, TRBD1 (5 bases). V was pared by 2 bases and J by 6 bases, with 16 bases between. This CDR3 contains 15 residues. Germline V gene lookup returns CDR1 MDHEN and CDR2 SYDVKM. This chain's CDR3 is CASSLGLGRGAEAFF. CDR3 coding DNA: TGTGCCAGCAGTTTAGGTCTGGGGCGTGGGGCTGAAGCTTTCTTT.

V usage is TRBV6-5 and J usage is TRBJ2-3; 7 positions agree with TRBD1. There are 14 residues in the CDR3. The V and J ends lost 4 bases and 2 bases, in that order; junction bases with no gene match: 3. CDR1 MNHEY and CDR2 SVGAGI come from the germline V gene. The CDR3 region has the DNA TGTGCCAGCAGTTGGGGACAGACCACAGATACGCAGTATTTT. Translating it yields CASSWGQTTDTQYF.

This clone turned up a few times. The chain is built from TRBV29-1 and TRBJ1-5; TRBD1 matches 7 bases. CDR3 size: 15 residues. Trimming removed 5 bases from V and 0 bases from J; junction bases left unmatched: 7. The V gene's germline CDR1 is SQVTM and CDR2 ANQGSEA. The CDR3 spells CSVSQGVSSNQPQHF. The DNA for the CDR3 is TGCAGCGTTAGCCAGGGGGTGAGTAGCAATCAGCCCCAGCATTTT.